The sequence of this T cell receptor (beta chain) was determined in a study of cytomegalovirus exposure and HLA in healthy donors. Study-wide points: Accounts indicate the classifier identified cytomegalovirus status with strong specificity and sensitivity. It was confirmed in vitro that three of the CMV-associated chains were specific for CMV antigens.

This CDR3 is 15 amino acids long. Germline lookup yields CDR1 SGHNT and CDR2 YYREEE (reference sequence). Trimming took 4 bases from V and 5 from J; bases not matched to a gene: 11. The protocol was immunoSEQ multiplex PCR, while the TCRdb copy is restricted to in-frame clones and leaves out a portion. The profile shows 200,000 or so clones, approximately 87% of them singletons. This clone was counted between two and nine times. What it binds is unknown. The donors were in the approximately 130-subject validation cohort; that cohort was separate from the 666-subject first cohort. Input material: PBMCs. The chain links TRBV5-4 to TRBJ1-2, with 7 bases matching TRBD1. The TCR originated in a young woman in good health and CMV-seronegative. CDR3: CASSTGTEFGYGYTF. CDR3 DNA sequence: TGTGCCAGCAGCACGGGGACAGAATTCGGGTATGGCTACACCTTC.